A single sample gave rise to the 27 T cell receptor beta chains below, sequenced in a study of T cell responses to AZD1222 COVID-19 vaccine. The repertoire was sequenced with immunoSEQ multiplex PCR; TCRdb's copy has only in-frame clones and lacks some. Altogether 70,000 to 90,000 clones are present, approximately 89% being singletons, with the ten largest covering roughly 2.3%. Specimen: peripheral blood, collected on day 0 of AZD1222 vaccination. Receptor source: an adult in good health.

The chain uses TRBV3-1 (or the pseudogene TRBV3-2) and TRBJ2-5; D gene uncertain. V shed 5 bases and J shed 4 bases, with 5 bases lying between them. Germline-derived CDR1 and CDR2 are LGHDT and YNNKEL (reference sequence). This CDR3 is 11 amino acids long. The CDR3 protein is CASSYTETQYF. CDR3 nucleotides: TGTGCCAGCAGCTATACAGAGACCCAGTACTTC.

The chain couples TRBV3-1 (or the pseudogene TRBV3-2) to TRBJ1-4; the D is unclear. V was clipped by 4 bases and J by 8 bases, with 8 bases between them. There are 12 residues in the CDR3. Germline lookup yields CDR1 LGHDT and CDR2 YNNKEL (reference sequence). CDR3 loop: CASSRGKEKLFF. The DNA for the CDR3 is TGTGCCAGCAGCCGAGGGAAGGAAAAACTGTTTTTT.

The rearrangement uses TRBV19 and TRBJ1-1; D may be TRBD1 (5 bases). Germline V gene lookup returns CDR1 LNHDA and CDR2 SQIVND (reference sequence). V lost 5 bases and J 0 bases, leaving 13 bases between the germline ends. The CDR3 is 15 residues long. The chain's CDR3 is CASSPRQNMNTEAFF. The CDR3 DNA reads TGTGCCAGTAGTCCACGACAGAATATGAACACTGAAGCTTTCTTT.

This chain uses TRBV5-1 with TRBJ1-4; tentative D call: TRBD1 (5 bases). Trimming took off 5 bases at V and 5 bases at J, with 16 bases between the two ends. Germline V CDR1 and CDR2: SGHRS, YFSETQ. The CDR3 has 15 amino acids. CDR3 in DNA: TGCGCCAGCAGGGGCACCGGGACGGCGAATGAAAAACTGTTTTTT. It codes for CASRGTGTANEKLFF. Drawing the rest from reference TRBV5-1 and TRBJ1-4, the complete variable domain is KAGVTQTPRYLIKTRGQQVTLSCSPISGHRSVSWYQQTPGQGLQFLFEYFSETQRNKGNFPGRFSGRQFSNSRSEMNVSTLELGDSALYLCASRGTGTANEKLFFGSGTQLSVL.

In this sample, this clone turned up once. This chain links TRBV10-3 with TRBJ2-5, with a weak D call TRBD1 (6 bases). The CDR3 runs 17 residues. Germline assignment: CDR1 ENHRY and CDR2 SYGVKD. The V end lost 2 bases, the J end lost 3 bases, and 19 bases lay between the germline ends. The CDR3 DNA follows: TGTGCCATCAGTGAGGCTCTCGCAGGGGCCAGGGAAGAGACCCAGTACTTC. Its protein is CAISEALAGAREETQYF.

The CDR3 region is CASARMRGNNSPLHF. The CDR3 DNA reads as TGTGCCAGCGCCCGGATGCGAGGGAATAATTCACCCCTCCACTTT. This chain joins TRBV27 and TRBJ1-6; no clear D gene. V was pared by 8 bases and J by 5 bases, with 16 bases between. The CDR3 is 15 residues long. CDR1 and CDR2 (germline): MNHEY, SMNVEV (reference sequence).

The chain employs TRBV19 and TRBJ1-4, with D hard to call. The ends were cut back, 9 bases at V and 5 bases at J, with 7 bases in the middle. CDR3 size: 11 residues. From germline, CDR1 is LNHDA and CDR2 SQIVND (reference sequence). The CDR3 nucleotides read TGTGCCAGCGCCGAGAATGAAAAACTGTTTTTT. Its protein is CASAENEKLFF.

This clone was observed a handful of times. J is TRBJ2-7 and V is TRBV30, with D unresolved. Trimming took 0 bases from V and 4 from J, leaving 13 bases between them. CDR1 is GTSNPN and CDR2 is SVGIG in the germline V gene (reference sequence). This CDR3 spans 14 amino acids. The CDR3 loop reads CAWSVTRKRYEQYF. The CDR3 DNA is TGTGCCTGGAGTGTTACGCGGAAGCGATACGAGCAGTACTTC.

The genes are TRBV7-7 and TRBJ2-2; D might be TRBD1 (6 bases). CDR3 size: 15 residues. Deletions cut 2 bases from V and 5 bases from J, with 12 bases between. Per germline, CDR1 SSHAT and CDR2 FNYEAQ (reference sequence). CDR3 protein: CASSLRLQGTGELFF. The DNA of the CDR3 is TGTGCCAGCAGCTTACGACTCCAGGGGACCGGGGAGCTGTTTTTT.

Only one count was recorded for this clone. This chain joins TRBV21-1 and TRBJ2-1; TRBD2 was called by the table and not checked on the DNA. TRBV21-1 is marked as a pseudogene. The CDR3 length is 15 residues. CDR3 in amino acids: CASSKDGGPDNEQFF. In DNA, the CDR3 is TGTGCCAGCAGCAAGGACGGCGGGCCGGACAATGAGCAGTTCTTC.

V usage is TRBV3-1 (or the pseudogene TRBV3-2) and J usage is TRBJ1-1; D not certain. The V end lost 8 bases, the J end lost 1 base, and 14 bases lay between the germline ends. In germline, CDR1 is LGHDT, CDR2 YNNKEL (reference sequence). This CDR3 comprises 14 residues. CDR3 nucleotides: TGTGCCAGCCAGCCTGGCCAGAAGAACACTGAAGCTTTCTTT. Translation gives CASQPGQKNTEAFF.

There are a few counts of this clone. CDR3 in amino acids: CASSLAPGRAYEQYF. For the CDR3, the DNA is TGTGCCAGCAGCTTAGCTCCAGGGAGGGCCTACGAGCAGTACTTC. The chain uses TRBV11-2 and TRBJ2-7; 7 nucleotides agree with TRBD2. V shed 1 base, J shed 2 bases, and the junction held 5 bases outside the gene matches. Germline assignment: CDR1 SGHAT and CDR2 FQNNGV. The length of the CDR3 is 15 residues.

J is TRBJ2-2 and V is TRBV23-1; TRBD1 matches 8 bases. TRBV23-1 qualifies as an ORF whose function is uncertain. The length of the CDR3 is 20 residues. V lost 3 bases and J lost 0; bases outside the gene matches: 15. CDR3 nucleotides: TGCGCCAGCAGTCAGGGACAGGTGTACCCCCCTCCGGCGAACACCGGGGAGCTGTTTTTT. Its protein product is CASSQGQVYPPPANTGELFF.

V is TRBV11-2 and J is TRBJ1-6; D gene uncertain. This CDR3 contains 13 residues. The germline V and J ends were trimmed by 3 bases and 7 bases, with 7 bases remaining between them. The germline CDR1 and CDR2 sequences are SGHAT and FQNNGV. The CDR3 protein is CASSLVTNSPLHF. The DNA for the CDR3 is TGTGCCAGCAGCTTGGTTACAAATTCACCCCTCCACTTT. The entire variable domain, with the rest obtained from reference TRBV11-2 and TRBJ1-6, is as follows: EAGVAQSPRYKIIEKRQSVAFWCNPISGHATLYWYQQILGQGPKLLIQFQNNGVVDDSQLPKDRFSAERLKGVDSTLKIQPAKLEDSAVYLCASSLVTNSPLHFGNGTRLTVT.

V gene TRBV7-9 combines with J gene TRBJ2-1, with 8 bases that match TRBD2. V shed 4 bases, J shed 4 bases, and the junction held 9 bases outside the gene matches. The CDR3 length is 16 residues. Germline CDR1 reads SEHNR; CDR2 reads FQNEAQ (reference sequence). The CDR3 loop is CASSSRRVAGYNEQFF. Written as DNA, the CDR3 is TGTGCCAGCAGCTCCCGGAGGGTAGCGGGGTACAATGAGCAGTTCTTC.

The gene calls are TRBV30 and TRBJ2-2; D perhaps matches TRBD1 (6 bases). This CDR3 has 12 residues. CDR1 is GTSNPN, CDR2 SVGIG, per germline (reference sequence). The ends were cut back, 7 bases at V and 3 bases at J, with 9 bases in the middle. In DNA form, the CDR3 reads TGTGCCTCCTACAGGGACACCGGGGAGCTGTTTTTT. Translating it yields CASYRDTGELFF.

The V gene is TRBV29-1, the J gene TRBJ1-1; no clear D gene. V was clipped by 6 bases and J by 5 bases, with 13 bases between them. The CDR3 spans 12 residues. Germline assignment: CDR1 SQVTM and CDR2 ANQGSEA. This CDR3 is CSVSDPYTEAFF. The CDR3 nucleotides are TGCAGCGTCAGTGATCCTTATACTGAAGCTTTCTTT.

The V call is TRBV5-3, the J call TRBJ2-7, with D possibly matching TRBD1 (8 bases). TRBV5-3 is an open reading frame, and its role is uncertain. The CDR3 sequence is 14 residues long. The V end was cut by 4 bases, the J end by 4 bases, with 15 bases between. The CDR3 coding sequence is TGTGCCAGAAGCGTGGACAGGGAGGGATACGAGCAGTACTTC. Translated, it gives CARSVDREGYEQYF.

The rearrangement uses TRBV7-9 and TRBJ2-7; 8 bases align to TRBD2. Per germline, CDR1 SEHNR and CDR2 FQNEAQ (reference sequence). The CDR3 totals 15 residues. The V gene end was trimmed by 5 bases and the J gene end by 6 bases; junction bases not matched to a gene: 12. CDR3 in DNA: TGTGCCAGCAGCCCGATAGCGGGGTCGAGGGGCGAGCAGTACTTC. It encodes CASSPIAGSRGEQYF.

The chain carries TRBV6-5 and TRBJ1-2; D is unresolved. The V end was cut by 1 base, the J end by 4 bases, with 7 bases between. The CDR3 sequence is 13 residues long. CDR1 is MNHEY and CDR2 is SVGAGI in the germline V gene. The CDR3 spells CASSYLGSYGYTF. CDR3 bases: TGTGCCAGCAGTTACTTGGGTAGCTATGGCTACACCTTC.

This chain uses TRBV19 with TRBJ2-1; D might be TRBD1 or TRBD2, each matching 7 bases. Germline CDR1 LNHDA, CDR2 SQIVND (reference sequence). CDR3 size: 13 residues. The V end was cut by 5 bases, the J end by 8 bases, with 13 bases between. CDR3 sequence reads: CASSVQGGHEQFF. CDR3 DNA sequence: TGTGCCAGTAGTGTCCAGGGGGGGCATGAGCAGTTCTTC.

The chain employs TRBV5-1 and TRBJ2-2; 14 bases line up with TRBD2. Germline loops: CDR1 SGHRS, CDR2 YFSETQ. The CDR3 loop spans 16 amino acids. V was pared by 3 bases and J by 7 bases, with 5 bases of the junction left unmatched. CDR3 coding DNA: TGCGCCAGCAGCTCCGGGACTAGCGGGAGTGTCGGGGAGCTGTTTTTT. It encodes CASSSGTSGSVGELFF.

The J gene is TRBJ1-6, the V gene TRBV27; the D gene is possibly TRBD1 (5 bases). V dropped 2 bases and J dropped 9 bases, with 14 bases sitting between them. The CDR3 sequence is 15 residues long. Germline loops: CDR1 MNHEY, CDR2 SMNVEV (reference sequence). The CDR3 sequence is CASSLSRGSGSPLHF. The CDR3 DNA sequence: TGTGCCAGCAGTTTAAGCCGGGGGTCTGGTTCACCCCTCCACTTT.

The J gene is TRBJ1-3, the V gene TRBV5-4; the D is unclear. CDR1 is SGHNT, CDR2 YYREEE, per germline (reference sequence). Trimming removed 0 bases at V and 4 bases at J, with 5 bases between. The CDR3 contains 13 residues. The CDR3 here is CASSLGQGNTIYF. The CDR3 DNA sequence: TGTGCCAGCAGCTTGGGGCAGGGAAACACCATATATTTT. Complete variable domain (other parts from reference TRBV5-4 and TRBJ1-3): ETGVTQSPTHLIKTRGQQVTLRCSSQSGHNTVSWYQQALGQGPQFIFQYYREEENGRGNFPPRFSGLQFPNYSSELNVNALELDDSALYLCASSLGQGNTIYFGEGSWLTVV.

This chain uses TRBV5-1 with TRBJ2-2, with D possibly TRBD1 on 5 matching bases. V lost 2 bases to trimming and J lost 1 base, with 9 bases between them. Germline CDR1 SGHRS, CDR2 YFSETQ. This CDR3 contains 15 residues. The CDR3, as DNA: TGCGCCAGCAGCTTTGGCCAGGGGAACACCGGGGAGCTGTTTTTT. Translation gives CASSFGQGNTGELFF.

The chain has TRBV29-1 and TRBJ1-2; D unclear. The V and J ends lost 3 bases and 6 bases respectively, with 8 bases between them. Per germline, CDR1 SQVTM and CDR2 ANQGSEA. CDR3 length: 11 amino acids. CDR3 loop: CSVDSLDGYTF. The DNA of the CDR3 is TGCAGCGTTGACTCCCTGGATGGCTACACCTTC.

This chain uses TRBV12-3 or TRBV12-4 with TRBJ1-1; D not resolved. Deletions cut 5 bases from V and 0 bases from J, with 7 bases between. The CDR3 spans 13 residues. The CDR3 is CASSKLMNTEAFF. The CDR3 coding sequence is TGTGCCAGCAGTAAGCTCATGAACACTGAAGCTTTCTTT.